Listed here are 2 T cell receptor beta chains from one sample, sequenced in a study of T-cell reconstitution after alpha-beta-depleted transplantation in children. Researchers prepared the TCRbeta library using unique molecular identifiers, the study reports. TCRdb reprocessed the PCR reads via MiXCR and lists one record per CDR3 protein. Among about 900,000 distinct CDR3 sequences, about 31% were seen once, and the ten largest hold about 28%. The sequenced sample was PBMCs, mostly from graft donor cells, obtained 360 days after TCRalphabeta/CD19-depleted stem cell transplant. The receptor set was obtained from a boy less than two years old who had a stem cell transplant for SCID, so the T cells may come from the graft donor.

The gene calls are TRBV7-2 and TRBJ2-2; TRBD2 aligns across 11 bases. CDR1 and CDR2 (germline): SGHTA, FQGNSA. V was clipped by 8 bases and J by 3 bases; unmatched bases: 5. The CDR3 covers 15 residues. The CDR3, as DNA: TGTGCCAGCGGCCTGACTAGCGGGGACACCGGGGAGCTGTTTTTT. Its translation is CASGLTSGDTGELFF.

This clonotype has just a few counts. The V call is TRBV5-1, the J call TRBJ2-7; tentative D call: TRBD2 (5 bases). The germline gives CDR1 SGHRS, CDR2 YFSETQ. The CDR3 spans 13 residues. Trimming took 2 bases from V and 2 from J, leaving 8 bases between them. CDR3 nucleotides: TGCGCCAGCAGCTTCGGGGATACCTACGAGCAGTACTTC. It specifies CASSFGDTYEQYF.